This TCR beta chain was obtained from a study of identical twins. Unique molecular identifiers were present on the cDNA, and a universal primer site came from template switching. TCRdb reprocessed the 5' RACE reads with MiXCR, giving one entry per CDR3 protein. The table records roughly 1,500,000 distinct CDR3 sequences, less than 35% of them present only once. This receptor was obtained from a newborn girl in good health. The sample comprised cord blood.

CDR3 protein: CASSEFLDRNYGYTF. CDR3 in DNA: TGTGCCAGCAGTGAATTCCTGGACAGGAACTATGGCTACACCTTC. The chain uses TRBV6-1 and TRBJ1-2, with 7 bases matching TRBD1. Germline V gene data show CDR1 as MNHNS and CDR2 as SASEGT. V trimming: 2 bases; J trimming: 2 bases; junction bases outside the gene matches: 5. The CDR3 length is 15 residues.